Presented here are 9 T cell receptor beta chains from one specimen sequenced in a study of blood T cell repertoires in COVID-19 (dated by TCRdb to 2018 to 2021). Libraries came from the immunoSEQ multiplex PCR assay. In its TCRdb copy, this immuneACCESS table keeps in-frame sequences only and misses some clones. Where compared with another copy, unresolved V genes explain less than half of these, and the others have no known cause. A total of around 270,000 clones appear in this sample, less than 90% of them only once. The leading ten clones occupy 4.2% of the sample. Specimen: peripheral blood. The origin of the receptors is a man aged 55-75 years with acute or convalescent COVID-19.

The chain employs TRBV10-1 and TRBJ2-7; 9 nucleotides align to TRBD2. This CDR3 is 18 amino acids long. V lost 11 bases and J lost 3; bases outside the gene matches: 23. Germline assignment: CDR1 WNHNN and CDR2 SYGVQD (reference sequence). The CDR3 sequence is CAEPYPAGGPVFGYEQYF. CDR3 bases: TGCGCCGAACCCTACCCGGCGGGAGGGCCAGTTTTCGGCTACGAGCAGTACTTC.

This clone showed up just once. The CDR3 protein is CASSQVLGSGTEETQYF. DNA of the CDR3: TGTGCCAGCAGCCAAGTTCTGGGTAGCGGGACCGAAGAGACCCAGTACTTC. The J gene is TRBJ2-5, the V gene TRBV3-1 (or the pseudogene TRBV3-2); 8 bases are shared with TRBD2. This CDR3 region has 17 residues. The trim removed 1 base at V and 3 bases at J, leaving 10 bases unmatched. Germline CDR1 and CDR2: LGHDT and YNNKEL (reference sequence).

This chain uses TRBV19 with TRBJ1-2; D possibly corresponds to TRBD1 (5 bases). V lost 9 bases and J 2 bases, leaving 10 bases between the germline ends. The CDR3 is 12 amino acids. The germline V gene encodes CDR1 LNHDA and CDR2 SQIVND (reference sequence). CDR3 DNA sequence: TGTGCCAGCACCGACAGAAACTATGGCTACACCTTC. It yields the protein CASTDRNYGYTF.

The V call is TRBV5-1, the J call TRBJ1-3; possibly TRBD1 for D (6 bases). Between the trimmed V and J ends, which lost 4 bases and 0 bases, there was a span of 17 bases. This CDR3 is 17 amino acids long. Germline CDR1 SGHRS, CDR2 YFSETQ. CDR3 protein: CASSTGATGPSGNTIYF. The CDR3 DNA reads as TGCGCCAGCAGCACCGGAGCGACAGGACCCTCTGGAAACACCATATATTTT. Looking up the rest from reference TRBV5-1 and TRBJ1-3 gives the full variable domain: KAGVTQTPRYLIKTRGQQVTLSCSPISGHRSVSWYQQTPGQGLQFLFEYFSETQRNKGNFPGRFSGRQFSNSRSEMNVSTLELGDSALYLCASSTGATGPSGNTIYFGEGSWLTVV.

The genes are TRBV5-1 and TRBJ2-2, with 11 bases identical to TRBD2. From germline, CDR1 is SGHRS and CDR2 YFSETQ. V shed 4 bases, J shed 6 bases, and the junction held 11 bases outside the gene matches. The CDR3 extends over 17 amino acids. CDR3 nucleotide sequence: TGCGCCAGCAGCCGCCAGACTAGCGGGACGAAGGCCGGGGAGCTGTTTTTT. Translating it yields CASSRQTSGTKAGELFF.

This chain uses TRBV24-1 with TRBJ2-5; tentative D call: TRBD1 (5 bases). The germline V gene encodes CDR1 KGHDR and CDR2 SFDVKD. Trimming took off 4 bases at V and 4 bases at J, with 15 bases between the two ends. The CDR3 length is 15 residues. DNA for the CDR3: TGTGCCACCAGTGACTCCAGGGTCCTTGGAGAGACCCAGTACTTC. Its protein product is CATSDSRVLGETQYF.

The chain combines TRBV2 with TRBJ2-3, with D perhaps TRBD2 (6 bases). Trimming shortened V by 8 bases and J by 2 bases, and 14 bases separated the two germline ends. The germline gives CDR1 SNHLY, CDR2 FYNNEI. This CDR3 is 14 amino acids long. In DNA form, the CDR3 reads TGTGCCAGCCGGAGGGGCCCGTCCACAGATACGCAGTATTTT. It translates to CASRRGPSTDTQYF.

The chain links TRBV7-8 to TRBJ2-4, with D possibly matching TRBD1 (6 bases). With 5 bases removed from V and 4 bases from J, the gap between germline ends came to 9 bases. The CDR3 totals 13 residues. Germline-derived CDR1 and CDR2 are SGHVS and FQNEAQ. Written as DNA, the CDR3 is TGTGCCAGCAGCCACAGGGAAAAAAACATTCAGTACTTC. Amino acid sequence: CASSHREKNIQYF.

The count of this clone is one. The rearrangement links TRBV12-5 to TRBJ2-1; D gene ambiguous. V was cut by 7 bases and J by 2 bases, with 3 bases left in between. Germline loops: CDR1 LGHNT, CDR2 FRNRAP. CDR3 size: 11 residues. CDR3 nucleotides: TGTGCTAGTGCTACCTACAATGAGCAGTTCTTC. Translation: CASATYNEQFF.